The 27 T cell receptor beta chains reported below all come from one sample, sequenced in a study of tumor-infiltrating lymphocytes in primary liver carcinoma. Total RNA amounting to 450 to 500 ng was the source from which TCR beta cDNA was made with a constant-region primer. Construction of TCR beta libraries relied on three successive nested multiplex PCR rounds employing slightly modified ARM-PCR. A C-beta reverse primer was combined with TRBV1-TRBV30 forward primers in the first two PCR rounds, and each round had 10 cycles. One entry per CDR3 protein, called by TCRdb with MiXCR from the multiplex PCR reads. The sample shows fewer than 400,000 distinct CDR3 sequences, approximately 60% of them seen only once. Blood RNA was derived from unsorted whole blood, and germline DNA was extracted too. The source material was peripheral blood. These receptors were collected from a man between 40 and 49 years old with primary liver carcinoma and hepatitis B virus infection.

The chain uses TRBV2 and TRBJ1-2; 8 nucleotides agree with TRBD1. Trimming took 4 bases from V and 6 from J; bases not matched to a gene: 4. CDR1 is SNHLY and CDR2 is FYNNEI in the germline V gene. The CDR3 consists of 13 residues. This CDR3 reads CASSGTGSHGYTF. The CDR3 DNA reads TGTGCCAGCAGTGGGACAGGGAGTCATGGCTACACCTTC.

The chain joins TRBV5-6 to TRBJ1-1; D is unresolved. Germline V gene lookup returns CDR1 SGHDT and CDR2 YYEEEE. The V end lost 4 bases, the J end lost 4 bases, and 20 bases lay between the germline ends. The CDR3 covers 16 residues. The CDR3 is CASSRRNGKWSTEAFF. The CDR3 nucleotides are TGTGCCAGCAGCCGCCGAAATGGGAAGTGGAGCACTGAAGCTTTCTTT.

Turning to this clonotype: It is likely a read error, because the conserved phenylalanine at the end of the CDR3 is missing. The chain is built from TRBV4-2 and TRBJ2-1; 14 positions match TRBD2. With V trimmed by 4 bases and J by 6 bases, 8 bases remained unmatched. This CDR3 is built from 17 residues. The germline gives CDR1 LGHNA, CDR2 YNFKEQ. Here the CDR3 DNA reads TGTGCCAGCAGCCCCTCGCAGGGACTAGCGGGAGTCAATGAGCAGTTCCTA. Protein: CASSPSQGLAGVNEQFL.

The genes are TRBV5-1 and TRBJ2-2; the D is unclear. Germline V lookup: CDR1 SGHRS, CDR2 YFSETQ. Trimming took 4 bases from V and 7 from J, leaving 14 bases between them. The CDR3 covers 14 residues. The CDR3 DNA follows: TGCGCCAGCAGCGAAGTCCCGGAAGACGGGGAGCTGTTTTTT. Amino acid sequence: CASSEVPEDGELFF.

With respect to this clonotype: A much larger clone lies one base from this, so it may be a read error. The gene calls are TRBV11-1 and TRBJ2-7, with D maybe TRBD2 (5 bases). CDR3 length: 16 amino acids. Germline loops: CDR1 SGHAT, CDR2 FQDESV (reference sequence). The ends were cut back, 0 bases at V and 2 bases at J, with 14 bases in the middle. The chain's CDR3 is CASSLAAGILPYEQYF. As DNA, the CDR3 is TGTGCCAGCAGCTTAGCGGCGGGCATACTACCCTACGAGCAGTACTTC.

In this sample, this clonotype turned up once. The chain employs TRBV6-2 or TRBV6-3 and TRBJ2-1; 10 bases are shared with TRBD2. The CDR3 spans 18 residues. The V gene end was trimmed by 7 bases and the J gene end by 6 bases; junction bases not matched to a gene: 18. Germline assignment: CDR1 MNHEY and CDR2 SVGEGT. The CDR3 region is CASTPGTATAGGINEQFF. In nucleotides, the CDR3 is TGTGCCAGCACCCCCGGGACAGCCACAGCGGGGGGGATCAATGAGCAGTTCTTC.

In the case of this clonotype: The junction shows a germline mismatch at one end, possibly a read error. This chain uses TRBV5-1 with TRBJ2-1; D unresolved. The germline CDR1 and CDR2 sequences are SGHRS and YFSETQ. This CDR3 is 14 amino acids long. CDR3 protein: CASSSGGSYNEHFF. CDR3 sequence (DNA): TGCGCCAGCAGCTCCGGTGGGTCCTACAATGAGCATTTCTTC.

This clonotype was recorded at least ten times. The chain employs TRBV6-1 and TRBJ2-3; the match to TRBD2 covers 10 bases. The V gene's germline CDR1 is MNHNS and CDR2 SASEGT. V was clipped by 0 bases and J by 2 bases; unmatched bases: 5. The CDR3 sequence is 17 residues long. The CDR3 DNA sequence: TGTGCCAGCAGTGAAGCGAAACTAGCGGGGTTCACAGATACGCAGTATTTT. Protein sequence: CASSEAKLAGFTDTQYF.

Regarding this clonotype: One end of the junction fails to match germline, which may point to a read error. The rearrangement uses TRBV13 and TRBJ2-6; the D call may be TRBD1 or TRBD2 (5 bases each). The CDR3 spans 16 residues. Germline V gives CDR1 PRHDT, CDR2 FYEKMQ (reference sequence). The CDR3, as DNA: TGTGCCAGCAGCTTGGACGGACTCTCTGGGGCCAACGTCCTGGCTTTC. This translates into CASSLDGLSGANVLAF.

The V call is TRBV12-3 or TRBV12-4, the J call TRBJ2-1, with 9 positions matching TRBD2. V shed 3 bases and J 8 bases; nucleotides not matched to a gene: 11. CDR3 size: 16 residues. The CDR3 loop is CASSLSSLAGSDEQFF. The CDR3 DNA reads TGTGCCAGCAGTTTGAGTAGTCTAGCGGGATCCGATGAGCAGTTCTTC.

V usage is TRBV5-1 and J usage is TRBJ2-1; TRBD2 is a possible D gene (6 bases). The germline CDR1 and CDR2 sequences are SGHRS and YFSETQ. V was pared by 0 bases and J by 12 bases, with 16 bases between. CDR3 length equals 14 residues. Here the CDR3 reads CASSLDPGRPVQFF. The CDR3 DNA reads as TGCGCCAGCAGCTTGGATCCGGGGAGGCCGGTGCAGTTCTTC.

Remarks on this clonotype: A much larger clone differs from this one at a single base, so this may be a read error. V usage is TRBV29-1 and J usage is TRBJ2-2, with D possibly matching TRBD2 (5 bases). The CDR3 length is 15 residues. CDR1 is SQVTM, CDR2 ANQGSEA, per germline. CDR3 residues: CSVHLGSANIGELFF. DNA for the CDR3: TGCAGCGTACACTTAGGTAGCGCCAACATCGGGGAGCTGTTTTTT.

A remark on this clonotype: Germline and junction disagree at one end, which may indicate a read error. The chain couples TRBV6-1 to TRBJ2-7; D not resolved. Germline CDR1 reads MNHNS; CDR2 reads SASEGT. The CDR3 length is 14 residues. The CDR3 nucleotides read TGTGCAAGCAGTGCCACCCCCTTCTCCTACGAGCAGTACTTC. Translating gives CASSATPFSYEQYF.

Many counts were recorded for this clonotype. The J gene is TRBJ2-2, the V gene TRBV10-3; 10 positions match TRBD2. This CDR3 comprises 15 residues. V shed 8 bases and J 4 bases; nucleotides not matched to a gene: 7. Germline CDR1 is ENHRY and CDR2 is SYGVKD. Here the CDR3 DNA reads TGTGCCATCCCTAGCGGGAGAGGGGGCACCGGGGAGCTGTTTTTT. Translating it yields CAIPSGRGGTGELFF.

This clonotype came up once. Given a much more abundant clone one base away, this may be a read error. The chain couples TRBV5-6 to TRBJ1-2; the match to TRBD1 covers 7 bases. CDR1 is SGHDT and CDR2 is YYEEEE in the germline V gene. The ends lost 3 bases at V and 8 bases at J; junction bases unmatched: 13. The CDR3 spans 15 residues. In DNA, the CDR3 is TGTGCCAGCAGCTCCCAGTGGCAGGGGGACGGAGGCTACACCTTC. Amino acid sequence: CASSSQWQGDGGYTF. The variable domain in full, with the rest retrieved from reference TRBV5-6 and TRBJ1-2, is DAGVTQSPTHLIKTRGQQVTLRCSPKSGHDTVSWYQQALGQGPQFIFQYYEEEERQRGNFPDRFSGHQFPNYSSELNVNALLLGDSALYLCASSSQWQGDGGYTFGSGTRLTVV.

This clonotype was detected ten times or more. J is TRBJ1-3 and V is TRBV6-5; no definite D call. V was shortened by 2 bases and J by 0 bases, with 8 bases between the two germline ends. Germline CDR1 is MNHEY and CDR2 is SVGAGI. The CDR3 is made up of 15 amino acids. The CDR3 is CASSYLSSSGNTIYF. Written as DNA, the CDR3 is TGTGCCAGCAGTTACCTGAGCTCCTCTGGAAACACCATATATTTT.

Points on this clonotype: A much larger clone differs from this one at a single base, so this may be a read error. The chain recombines TRBV6-5 with TRBJ2-5, with TRBD2 matching 9 bases. This CDR3 has 15 residues. V lost 8 bases to trimming and J lost 5 bases; unmatched junction nucleotides: 12. The germline V gene has CDR1 MNHEY and CDR2 SVGAGI. This chain's CDR3 is CASSPSGGSGETQYF. CDR3 nucleotide sequence: TGTGCCAGCTCCCCCAGCGGGGGGAGTGGGGAGACCCAGTACTTC.

This clonotype was detected only once. This may arise from a read error, as a much more abundant clone is one base away. The V gene is TRBV6-6, the J gene TRBJ2-3; 7 bases are a match to TRBD1. Germline CDR1 is MNHNY and CDR2 is SVGAGI (reference sequence). The CDR3 runs to 14 residues. The CDR3 region is CVSSRQGGTDTQYF. CDR3 bases: TGTGTCAGCAGTCGACAGGGCGGGACAGATACGCAGTATTTT.

This clonotype has more than one count but fewer than ten. J is TRBJ2-1 and V is TRBV5-4; 7 nucleotides match TRBD1. Looked up from germline, CDR1 is SGHNT and CDR2 is YYREEE (reference sequence). The CDR3 runs to 13 residues. Losses at the gene ends were 4 bases for V and 7 bases for J; bases not matched to a gene: 5. CDR3 in amino acids: CASSQGQRNEQFF. CDR3 sequence (DNA): TGTGCCAGCAGCCAGGGACAGAGAAATGAGCAGTTCTTC.

Worth noting for this clonotype: The germline gene is not matched at one end of the junction; a read error may be the cause. V is TRBV4-2 and J is TRBJ2-3, with 7 bases that match TRBD2. The CDR3 spans 15 residues. CDR1 LGHNA and CDR2 YNFKEQ come from the germline V gene. The CDR3 bases are TGTGCCAGCAGCCGGGAGGGCCCTAGCACAGGTACGCAGTATTTT. Translating gives CASSREGPSTGTQYF.

The chain employs TRBV2 and TRBJ1-5; D possibly corresponds to TRBD1 (5 bases). The V and J ends lost 7 bases and 2 bases respectively, with 12 bases between them. CDR3 length: 14 residues. The germline gives CDR1 SNHLY, CDR2 FYNNEI. The chain's CDR3 is CASNAVGGNQPQHF. The DNA of the CDR3 is TGTGCCAGCAACGCGGTAGGGGGCAATCAGCCCCAGCATTTT.

In the case of this clonotype: This may stem from a read error, because a much larger clone lies one nucleotide away. The chain employs TRBV14 and TRBJ2-7; 12 nucleotides agree with TRBD2. Looked up from germline, CDR1 is SGHDN and CDR2 is FVKESK. The CDR3 is 13 amino acids. CDR3 amino acids: CAGSQETSGSMYF. The CDR3 DNA reads TGTGCCGGCAGCCAAGAGACTAGCGGGAGTATGTACTTC.

The chain couples TRBV29-1 to TRBJ2-7, with D uncertain. The CDR3 runs to 12 residues. V shed 3 bases and J shed 5 bases, with 11 bases lying between them. CDR1 and CDR2 from the germline V gene are SQVTM and ANQGSEA. The CDR3 DNA reads TGCAGCGTTGACCCGAATAAACACGAGCAGTACTTC. Translating gives CSVDPNKHEQYF.

This clonotype has only one observation. A read error may be the cause here, since a much bigger clone is one base away. The V and J genes are TRBV6-2 or TRBV6-3 and TRBJ1-3; D is uncertain. The V end lost 2 bases, the J end lost 0 bases, and 11 bases lay between the germline ends. Germline V gives CDR1 MNHEY, CDR2 SVGEGT. The CDR3 is 16 amino acids. CDR3 DNA: TGTGCCAGCAGTTACGTAACAGCATACTCTGGAAACACCATATATTTT. Amino acids: CASSYVTAYSGNTIYF.

Only a few counts were recorded for this clonotype. The chain uses TRBV28 and TRBJ2-7, with a tentative D call TRBD1 (5 bases). V was cut by 6 bases and J by 1 base, with 10 bases left in between. The CDR3 extends over 13 amino acids. Germline V gene data show CDR1 as MDHEN and CDR2 as SYDVKM. This chain's CDR3 is CASSSDSSYEQYF. Written as DNA, the CDR3 is TGTGCCAGCAGCTCAGACAGTTCCTACGAGCAGTACTTC.

This clonotype was found a few times. This chain joins TRBV5-1 and TRBJ2-6; tentatively, D is TRBD1 (5 bases). The CDR3 is 16 amino acids. Trimming cost V 4 bases and J 0 bases, with 11 bases left between them. Germline-derived CDR1 and CDR2 are SGHRS and YFSETQ. The DNA for the CDR3 is TGCGCCAGCAGCGTTGGACACCTCTCTGGGGCCAACGTCCTGACTTTC. Translated: CASSVGHLSGANVLTF.

For this clonotype: Mismatch with germline at one junction end may stem from a read error. This sequence joins TRBV4-3 and TRBJ2-3, with 14 positions matching TRBD2. This CDR3 is built from 20 residues. The germline V gene encodes CDR1 LGHNA and CDR2 YSLEER. The CDR3 DNA follows: TGCACCAGCAGCCAAGATCTTCCCTCCGGGACTAGCGGGAGAGCAGATACGCAGTATTTC. Translating gives CTSSQDLPSGTSGRADTQYF.